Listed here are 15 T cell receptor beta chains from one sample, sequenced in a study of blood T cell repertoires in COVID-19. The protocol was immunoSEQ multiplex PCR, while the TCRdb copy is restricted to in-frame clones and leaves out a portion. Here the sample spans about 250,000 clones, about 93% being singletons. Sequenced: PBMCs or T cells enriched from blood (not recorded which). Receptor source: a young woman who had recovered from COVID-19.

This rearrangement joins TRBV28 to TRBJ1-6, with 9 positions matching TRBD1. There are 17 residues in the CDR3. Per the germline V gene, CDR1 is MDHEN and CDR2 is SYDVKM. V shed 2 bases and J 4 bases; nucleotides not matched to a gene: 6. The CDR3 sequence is CASSLQQGAFYNSPLHF. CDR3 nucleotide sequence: TGTGCCAGCAGTTTACAACAGGGGGCTTTTTATAATTCACCCCTCCACTTT.

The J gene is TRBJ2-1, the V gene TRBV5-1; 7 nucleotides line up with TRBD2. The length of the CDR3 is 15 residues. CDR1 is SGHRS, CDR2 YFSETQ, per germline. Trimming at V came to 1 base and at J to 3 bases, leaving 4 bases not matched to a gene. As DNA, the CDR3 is TGCGCCAGCAGCTTGTTCAGCGGGGACTACAATGAGCAGTTCTTC. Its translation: CASSLFSGDYNEQFF.

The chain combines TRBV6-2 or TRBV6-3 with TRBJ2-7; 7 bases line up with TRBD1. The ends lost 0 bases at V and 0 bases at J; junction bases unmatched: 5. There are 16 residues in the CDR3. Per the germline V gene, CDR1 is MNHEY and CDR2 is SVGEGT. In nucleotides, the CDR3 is TGTGCCAGCAGTTACTCGAGAGGGACAGCCTCCTACGAGCAGTACTTC. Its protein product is CASSYSRGTASYEQYF.

For the CDR3, the DNA is TGTGCCAGCAGTTTAGCACAAGATCAGCCCCAGCATTTT. It encodes CASSLAQDQPQHF. The chain links TRBV12-3 or TRBV12-4 to TRBJ1-5; D call uncertain. The length of the CDR3 is 13 residues. Trimming stripped 0 bases from V and 5 bases from J, with 5 bases between.

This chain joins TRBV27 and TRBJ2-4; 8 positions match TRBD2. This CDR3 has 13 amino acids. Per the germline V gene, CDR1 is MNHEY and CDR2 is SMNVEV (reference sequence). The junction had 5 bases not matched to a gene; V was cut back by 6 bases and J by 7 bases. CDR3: CASRSGSENIQYF. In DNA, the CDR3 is TGTGCCAGCAGGAGCGGGAGTGAGAACATTCAGTACTTC.

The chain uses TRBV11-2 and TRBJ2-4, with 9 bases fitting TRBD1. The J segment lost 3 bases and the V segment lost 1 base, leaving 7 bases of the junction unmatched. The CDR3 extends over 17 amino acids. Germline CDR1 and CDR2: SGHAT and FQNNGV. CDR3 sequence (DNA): TGTGCCAGCAGCTTAGGGCGGGACAGGGAGGGCAAAAACATTCAGTACTTC. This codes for CASSLGRDREGKNIQYF.

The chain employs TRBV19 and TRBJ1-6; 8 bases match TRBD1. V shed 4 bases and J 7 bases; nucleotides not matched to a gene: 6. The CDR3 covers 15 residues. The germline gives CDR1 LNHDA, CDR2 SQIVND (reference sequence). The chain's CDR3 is CASSTRQGKNSPLHF. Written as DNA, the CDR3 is TGTGCCAGTAGTACCAGACAGGGGAAGAATTCACCCCTCCACTTT.

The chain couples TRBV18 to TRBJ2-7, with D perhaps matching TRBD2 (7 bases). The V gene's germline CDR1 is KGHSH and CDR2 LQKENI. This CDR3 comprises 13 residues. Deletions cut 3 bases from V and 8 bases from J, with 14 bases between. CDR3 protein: CASSPSGGEKQYF. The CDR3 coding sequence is TGTGCCAGCTCACCCTCGGGGGGCGAGAAGCAGTACTTC. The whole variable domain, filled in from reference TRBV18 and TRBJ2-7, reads NAGVMQNPRHLVRRRGQEARLRCSPMKGHSHVYWYRQLPEEGLKFMVYLQKENIIDESGMPKERFSAEFPKEGPSILRIQQVVRGDSAAYFCASSPSGGEKQYFGPGTRLTVT.

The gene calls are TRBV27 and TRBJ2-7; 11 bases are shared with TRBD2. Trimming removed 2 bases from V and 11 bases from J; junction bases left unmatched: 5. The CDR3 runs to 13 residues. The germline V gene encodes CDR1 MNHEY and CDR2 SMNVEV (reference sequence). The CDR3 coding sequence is TGTGCCAGCAGTTTAGGGACTAGCGGAATGGAGTACTTC. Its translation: CASSLGTSGMEYF.

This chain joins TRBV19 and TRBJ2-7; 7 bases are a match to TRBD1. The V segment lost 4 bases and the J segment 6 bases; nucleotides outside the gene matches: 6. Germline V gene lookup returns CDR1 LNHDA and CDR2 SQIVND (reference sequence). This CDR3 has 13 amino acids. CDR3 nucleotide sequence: TGTGCCAGTAGTAACGACAGGGCGGGCGAGCAGTACTTC. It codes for CASSNDRAGEQYF.

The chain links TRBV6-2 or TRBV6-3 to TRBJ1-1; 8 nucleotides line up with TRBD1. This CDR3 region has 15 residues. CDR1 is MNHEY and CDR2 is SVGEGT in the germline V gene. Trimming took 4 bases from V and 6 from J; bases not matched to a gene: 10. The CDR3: CASSSIGQGGAEAFF. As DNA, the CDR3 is TGTGCCAGCAGTTCGATTGGACAGGGTGGCGCTGAAGCTTTCTTT.

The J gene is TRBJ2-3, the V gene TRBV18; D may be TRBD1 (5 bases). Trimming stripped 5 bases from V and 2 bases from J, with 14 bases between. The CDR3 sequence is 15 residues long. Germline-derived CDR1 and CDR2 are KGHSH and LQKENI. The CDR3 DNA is TGTGCCAGCTCAGCGCGGCAGGGAAACACAGATACGCAGTATTTT. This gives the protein CASSARQGNTDTQYF.

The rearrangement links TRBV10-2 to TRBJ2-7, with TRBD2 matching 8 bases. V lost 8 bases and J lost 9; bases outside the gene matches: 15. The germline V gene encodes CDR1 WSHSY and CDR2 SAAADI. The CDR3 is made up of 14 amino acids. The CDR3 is CASDPGLGGGLQYF. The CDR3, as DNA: TGCGCCAGCGACCCGGGACTAGGGGGGGGACTGCAGTACTTC.

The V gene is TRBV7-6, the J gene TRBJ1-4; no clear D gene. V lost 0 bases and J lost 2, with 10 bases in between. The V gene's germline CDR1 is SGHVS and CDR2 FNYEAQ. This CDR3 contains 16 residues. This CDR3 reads CASSLAPRATNEKLFF. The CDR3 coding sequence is TGTGCCAGCAGCTTAGCGCCGAGGGCTACTAATGAAAAACTGTTTTTT.

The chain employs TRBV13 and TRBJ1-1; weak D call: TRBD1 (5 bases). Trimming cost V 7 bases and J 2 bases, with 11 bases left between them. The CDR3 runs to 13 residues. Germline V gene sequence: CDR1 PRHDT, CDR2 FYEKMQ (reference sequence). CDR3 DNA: TGTGCCAGCAACTGGAGGGGTAACACTGAAGCTTTCTTT. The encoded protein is CASNWRGNTEAFF.